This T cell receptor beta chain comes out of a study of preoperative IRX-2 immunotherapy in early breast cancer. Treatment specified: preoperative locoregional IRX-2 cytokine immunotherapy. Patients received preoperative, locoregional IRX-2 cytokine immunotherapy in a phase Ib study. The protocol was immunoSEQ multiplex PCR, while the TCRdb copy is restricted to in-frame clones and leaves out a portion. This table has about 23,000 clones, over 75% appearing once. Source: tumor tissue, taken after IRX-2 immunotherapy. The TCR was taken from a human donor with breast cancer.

The CDR3 region is CASSLGTVMNTEAFF. In DNA form, the CDR3 reads TGTGCCAGCAGTCTAGGGACAGTGATGAACACTGAAGCTTTCTTT. The J gene is TRBJ1-1, the V gene TRBV28, with 7 bases identical to TRBD1. The length of the CDR3 is 15 residues. Germline V CDR1 and CDR2: MDHEN, SYDVKM. After removal of 5 bases from V and 0 bases from J, the junction contained 6 bases not matched to a gene.